These 19 T cell receptor beta chains originate from one sample sequenced in a study of kidney transplant recipient with SARS-CoV-2 infection. TCRdb itself ran the reads through MiXCR, one entry per CDR3 protein. The sample lists under 250,000 distinct CDR3 sequences; about 30% were seen once. The material was a blood sample, obtained at baseline and around day 110 from a kidney transplant recipient. Source of these receptors: a male patient younger than 45 who had COVID-19 and was a kidney transplant recipient. Some T cells may have originated in the graft donor.

On this clonotype itself: It may be a read error: a sequence one base away is much more abundant. This chain connects TRBV10-3 to TRBJ1-2; D unresolved. The germline CDR1 and CDR2 sequences are ENHRY and SYGVKD. Trimming shortened V by 4 bases and J by 0 bases, and 15 bases separated the two germline ends. The CDR3 length is 16 residues. This chain's CDR3 is CAISGSATQPNYGYTF. The CDR3 nucleotides read TGTGCCATCAGTGGGTCGGCCACACAGCCTAACTATGGCTACACCTTC.

CDR3 protein: CASSPPALAGAADTQYF. CDR3 DNA: TGTGCCAGCTCACCACCTGCACTAGCGGGAGCCGCAGATACGCAGTATTTT. This chain connects TRBV18 to TRBJ2-3, with 11 bases aligning to TRBD2. The CDR3 covers 17 residues. Trimming took 0 bases from V and 4 from J; bases not matched to a gene: 6. Looked up from germline, CDR1 is KGHSH and CDR2 is LQKENI.

This clonotype was recorded at least ten times. The chain couples TRBV7-2 to TRBJ2-3, with D possibly being TRBD1 (5 bases). The CDR3 contains 15 residues. Trimming removed 4 bases at V and 6 bases at J, with 17 bases between. CDR1 and CDR2 (germline): SGHTA, FQGNSA. The CDR3 DNA is TGTGCCAGCAGCTCAGGGTTGGCAACAGCGGATACGCAGTATTTT. Its protein is CASSSGLATADTQYF.

This clonotype was seen at least ten times. This chain links TRBV12-3 or TRBV12-4 with TRBJ1-4; the D gene is possibly TRBD1 (6 bases). The CDR3 consists of 15 residues. V dropped 5 bases and J dropped 3 bases, with 13 bases sitting between them. CDR3 DNA: TGTGCCAGCAGTAGGGTCGGGGGCCCTAATGAAAAACTGTTTTTT. Translating it yields CASSRVGGPNEKLFF.

There are many counts of this clonotype. The V and J genes are TRBV6-5 and TRBJ1-1, with D possibly being TRBD1 (6 bases). This CDR3 spans 14 amino acids. The germline gives CDR1 MNHEY, CDR2 SVGAGI. With 5 bases removed from V and 5 bases from J, the gap between germline ends came to 15 bases. The CDR3 DNA reads as TGTGCCAGCAGTGAAAATTTAGGGGGTACTGAAGCTTTCTTT. This encodes CASSENLGGTEAFF.

About this clonotype itself: One base away lies a much larger clone, so this may be a sequencing read error. This chain joins TRBV3-1 and TRBJ2-4; D gene uncertain. Germline CDR1 and CDR2: LGHDT and YNNKEL (reference sequence). There are 17 residues in the CDR3. Trimming removed 5 bases from V and 15 bases from J, with 32 bases in between. CDR3 residues: CASSSCNPISFSETRYF. The CDR3 nucleotides read TGTGCCAGCAGCAGTTGTAATCCCATTTCTTTCTCTGAGACCCGGTACTTC.

Ten or more counts support this clonotype. The CDR3 bases are TGTGCCAGCAGTTACCGACAGAACCAAGAGACCCAGTACTTC. Translated, it gives CASSYRQNQETQYF. The chain recombines TRBV6-2 or TRBV6-3 with TRBJ2-5, with D possibly being TRBD1 (5 bases). CDR1 and CDR2 from the germline V gene are MNHEY and SVGEGT. CDR3 length equals 14 residues. V dropped 2 bases and J dropped 0 bases, with 7 bases sitting between them.

This clonotype was counted a single time. In this CDR3 the conserved last residue, phenylalanine or tryptophan, is missing, so a read error is likely. The J gene is TRBJ1-2, the V gene TRBV11-3; no definite D call. This CDR3 comprises 17 residues. V was shortened by 5 bases and J by 4 bases, with 23 bases between the two germline ends. The germline gives CDR1 SGHNT, CDR2 YENEEA. As DNA, the CDR3 is TGTGCCAGCAGCCTGTTTGACGATCTCGGAAAGACCTATGGCTACACCCTC. Protein: CASSLFDDLGKTYGYTL.

This clonotype has a count of ten or more. The rearrangement uses TRBV5-1 and TRBJ2-7; D is possibly TRBD1 or TRBD2 (6 bases each). The CDR3 totals 15 residues. The germline V gene encodes CDR1 SGHRS and CDR2 YFSETQ. V was trimmed by 2 bases and J by 6 bases, leaving 18 bases between them. This CDR3 is CASSLRSDWGAEQYF. CDR3 DNA sequence: TGCGCCAGCAGCTTACGCTCGGATTGGGGGGCCGAGCAGTACTTC.

This rearrangement joins TRBV6-8 to TRBJ2-1, with 10 bases identical to TRBD2. CDR3 size: 13 residues. CDR1 is MNHGY, CDR2 SAAAGT, per germline. The J segment lost 4 bases and the V segment lost 9 bases, leaving 3 bases of the junction unmatched. This CDR3 is CASSGGKYNEQFF. The CDR3 DNA reads as TGTGCCAGTAGCGGGGGGAAATACAATGAGCAGTTCTTC.

The V and J genes are TRBV28 and TRBJ2-6, with D perhaps matching TRBD2 (7 bases). The V gene lost 8 bases and the J gene lost 0 bases, with 17 bases spanning the gap. CDR3 length: 17 amino acids. Germline V gene data show CDR1 as MDHEN and CDR2 as SYDVKM. CDR3 protein: CASHYGGGLSGANVLTF. The CDR3 DNA reads TGTGCCAGCCACTATGGGGGGGGCCTCTCTGGGGCCAACGTCCTGACTTTC.

This clonotype was counted at least ten times. CDR3 amino acids: CASSRQGSDQPQHF. The DNA for the CDR3 is TGTGCCAGCAGTCGACAGGGTTCGGATCAGCCCCAGCATTTT. J is TRBJ1-5 and V is TRBV2; 7 bases align to TRBD1. With 5 bases clipped from V and 5 bases from J, the junction kept 6 bases outside the gene matches. The CDR3 consists of 14 residues. Germline V gives CDR1 SNHLY, CDR2 FYNNEI.

Comments on this clonotype: It may be a read error: a sequence one base away is much more abundant. The CDR3, as DNA: TGTGCCAGCGAGCGAGCGGAGGACACCGGGGAGCTGTTTTTT. This encodes CASERAEDTGELFF. This sequence joins TRBV6-5 and TRBJ2-2, with D perhaps TRBD2 (5 bases). Germline loops: CDR1 MNHEY, CDR2 SVGAGI. This CDR3 has 14 amino acids. Trimming took 8 bases from V and 3 from J, leaving 13 bases between them.

This clonotype was recorded many times. The rearrangement joins TRBV7-3 to TRBJ2-2; D ambiguous. Germline loops: CDR1 SGHTA, CDR2 FQGTGA. The V and J ends lost 3 bases and 4 bases respectively, with 6 bases between them. This CDR3 has 13 residues. The CDR3 coding sequence is TGTGCCAGCAGCTTGACGGGCACCGGGGAGCTGTTTTTT. Its protein product is CASSLTGTGELFF.

The table lists this clonotype with a few counts. The chain has TRBV11-2 and TRBJ2-7; no firm D call. Trimming pared 3 bases from V and 5 bases from J, leaving 8 bases between. The CDR3 has 12 amino acids. Germline V gene data show CDR1 as SGHAT and CDR2 as FQNNGV. The CDR3 loop reads CASSLFGNEQYF. CDR3 DNA: TGTGCCAGCAGCTTGTTTGGGAACGAGCAGTACTTC.

In its sample, this clonotype was seen many times. The gene calls are TRBV7-9 and TRBJ1-1; 7 nucleotides align to TRBD1. Looked up from germline, CDR1 is SEHNR and CDR2 is FQNEAQ (reference sequence). The trim removed 5 bases at V and 11 bases at J, leaving 8 bases unmatched. The CDR3 has 12 residues. In DNA, the CDR3 is TGTGCCAGCAGCACCTCAGGGGGTAGGGCTTTCTTT. Encoded protein: CASSTSGGRAFF.

This clonotype was seen repeatedly, ten times or more. The chain employs TRBV3-1 and TRBJ2-5; no clear D. The CDR3 is made up of 17 amino acids. V gave up 5 bases and J gave up 5 bases, with 24 bases separating them. Looked up from germline, CDR1 is LGHDT and CDR2 is YNNKEL (reference sequence). CDR3 sequence: CASSSTIPISFSETQYF. The CDR3 DNA follows: TGTGCCAGCAGCTCTACTATTCCCATTTCTTTCTCTGAGACCCAGTACTTC.

Remarks on this clonotype: A much larger clone differs from this one at a single base, so this may be a read error. The conserved closing phenylalanine or tryptophan is absent in this CDR3, likely reflecting a read error. The chain recombines TRBV5-1 with TRBJ1-1, with 10 bases that match TRBD1. The CDR3 spans 17 residues. Germline CDR1 SGHRS, CDR2 YFSETQ. V lost 4 bases to trimming and J lost 2 bases; unmatched junction nucleotides: 11. CDR3 nucleotides: TGCGCCAGCAGCCCCCGACAGGGGGCTACCCTTAACACTGAAGCTTTCCTT. Translating gives CASSPRQGATLNTEAFL.

As concerns this clonotype: It may be a read error: a sequence one base away is much more abundant. This chain links TRBV20-1 with TRBJ1-2; D is ambiguous. V lost 2 bases, J lost 4 bases, and 20 bases lay in between. The CDR3 spans 16 residues. Germline values: CDR1 DFQATT, CDR2 SNEGSKA (reference sequence). Written as DNA, the CDR3 is TGCAGTGCTAGAAGTGTGCTGTTTCGAAAGGCCTATGGCTACACCTTC. It yields the protein CSARSVLFRKAYGYTF.